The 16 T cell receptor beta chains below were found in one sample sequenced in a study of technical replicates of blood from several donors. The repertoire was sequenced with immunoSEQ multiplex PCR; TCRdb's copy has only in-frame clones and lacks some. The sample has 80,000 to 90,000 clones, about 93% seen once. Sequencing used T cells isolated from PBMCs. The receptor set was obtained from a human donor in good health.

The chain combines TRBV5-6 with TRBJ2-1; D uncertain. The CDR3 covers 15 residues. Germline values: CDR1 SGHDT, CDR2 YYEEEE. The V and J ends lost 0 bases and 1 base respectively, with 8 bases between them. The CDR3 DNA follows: TGTGCCAGCAGCTTGGATGTTTTATCCTACAATGAGCAGTTCTTC. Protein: CASSLDVLSYNEQFF.

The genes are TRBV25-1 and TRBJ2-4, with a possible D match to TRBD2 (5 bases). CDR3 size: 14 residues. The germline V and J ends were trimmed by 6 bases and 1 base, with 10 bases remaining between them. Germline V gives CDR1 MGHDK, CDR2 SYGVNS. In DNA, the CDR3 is TGTGCCAGCAGCCTCCCGGGGGCCAAAAACATTCAGTACTTC. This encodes CASSLPGAKNIQYF.

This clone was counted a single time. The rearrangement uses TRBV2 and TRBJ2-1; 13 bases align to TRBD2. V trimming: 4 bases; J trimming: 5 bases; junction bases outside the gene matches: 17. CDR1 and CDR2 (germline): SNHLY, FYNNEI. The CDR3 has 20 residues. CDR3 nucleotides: TGTGCCAGCAGTGTCCCGGACTGGACTAGCGGGAGTCCCGTAAACAATGAGCAGTTCTTC. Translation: CASSVPDWTSGSPVNNEQFF.

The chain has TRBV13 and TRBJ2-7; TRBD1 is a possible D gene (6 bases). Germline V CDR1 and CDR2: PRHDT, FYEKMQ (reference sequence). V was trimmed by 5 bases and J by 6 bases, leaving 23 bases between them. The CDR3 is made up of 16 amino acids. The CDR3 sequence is CASSTVDRSTTGEQYF. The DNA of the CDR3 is TGTGCCAGCAGCACAGTCGACAGGAGTACTACGGGCGAGCAGTACTTC.

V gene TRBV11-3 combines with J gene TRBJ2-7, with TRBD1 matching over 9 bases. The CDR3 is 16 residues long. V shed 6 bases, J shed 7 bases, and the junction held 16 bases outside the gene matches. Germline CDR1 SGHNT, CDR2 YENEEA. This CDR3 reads CASRFTRDRVVGEQYF. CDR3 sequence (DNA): TGTGCCAGCAGATTTACCCGGGACAGGGTAGTAGGGGAGCAGTACTTC.

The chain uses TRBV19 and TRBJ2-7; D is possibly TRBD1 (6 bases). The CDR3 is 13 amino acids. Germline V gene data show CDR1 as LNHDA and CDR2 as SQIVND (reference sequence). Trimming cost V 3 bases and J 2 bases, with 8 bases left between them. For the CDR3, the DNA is TGTGCCAGTAGTATCAGGGGTACCTACGAGCAGTACTTC. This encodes CASSIRGTYEQYF.

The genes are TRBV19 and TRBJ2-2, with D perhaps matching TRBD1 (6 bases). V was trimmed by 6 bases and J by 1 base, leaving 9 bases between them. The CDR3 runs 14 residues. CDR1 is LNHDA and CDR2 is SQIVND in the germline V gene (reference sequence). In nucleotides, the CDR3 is TGTGCCAGTAGATGGGGACAGAACACCGGGGAGCTGTTTTTT. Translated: CASRWGQNTGELFF.

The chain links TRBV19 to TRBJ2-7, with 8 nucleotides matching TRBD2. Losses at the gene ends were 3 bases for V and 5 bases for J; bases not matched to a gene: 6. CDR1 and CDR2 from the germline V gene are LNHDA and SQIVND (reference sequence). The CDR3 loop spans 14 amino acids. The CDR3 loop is CASSMGLAGNEQYF. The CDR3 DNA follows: TGTGCCAGTAGTATGGGCCTAGCGGGCAACGAGCAGTACTTC.

CDR3 sequence: CASSLTRAQAGAEAFF. DNA of the CDR3: TGTGCCAGCAGCTTAACCCGGGCCCAGGCGGGCGCTGAAGCTTTCTTT. The genes are TRBV7-3 and TRBJ1-1; D is unclear. Per germline, CDR1 SGHTA and CDR2 FQGTGA. V lost 0 bases to trimming and J lost 6 bases, with 17 bases between them. CDR3 size: 16 residues.

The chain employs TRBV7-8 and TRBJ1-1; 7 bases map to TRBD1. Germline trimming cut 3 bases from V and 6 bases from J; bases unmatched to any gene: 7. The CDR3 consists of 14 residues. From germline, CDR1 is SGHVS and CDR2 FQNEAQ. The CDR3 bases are TGTGCCAGCAGCTTTAATAGGGGGCGGTCTGAAGCTTTCTTT. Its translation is CASSFNRGRSEAFF. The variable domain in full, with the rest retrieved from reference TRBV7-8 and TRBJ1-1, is GAGVSQSPRYKVAKRGQDVALRCDPISGHVSLFWYQQALGQGPEFLTYFQNEAQLDKSGLPSDRFFAERPEGSVSTLKIQRTQQEDSAVYLCASSFNRGRSEAFFGQGTRLTVV.

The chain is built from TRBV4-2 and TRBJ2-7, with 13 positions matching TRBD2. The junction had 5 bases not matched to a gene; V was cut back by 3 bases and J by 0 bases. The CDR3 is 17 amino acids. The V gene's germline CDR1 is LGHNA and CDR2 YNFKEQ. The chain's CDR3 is CASSQGLAGRSSYEQYF. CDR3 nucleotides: TGTGCCAGCAGCCAGGGACTAGCGGGGCGAAGCTCCTACGAGCAGTACTTC.

The CDR3 reads CASSYSLGAESYEQYF. The CDR3 DNA is TGTGCCAGCAGTTACAGCTTGGGGGCGGAGAGCTACGAGCAGTACTTC. V is TRBV6-5 and J is TRBJ2-7; D may be TRBD1 (6 bases). This CDR3 has 16 residues. Germline V gene data show CDR1 as MNHEY and CDR2 as SVGAGI. V lost 2 bases, J lost 3 bases, and 17 bases lay in between.

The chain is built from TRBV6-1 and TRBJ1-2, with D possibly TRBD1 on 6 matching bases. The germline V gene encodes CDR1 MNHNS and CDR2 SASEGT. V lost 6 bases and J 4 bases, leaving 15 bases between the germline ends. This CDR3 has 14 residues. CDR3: CASRARTALYGYTF. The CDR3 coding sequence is TGTGCCAGCAGGGCCAGGACAGCCCTCTATGGCTACACCTTC.

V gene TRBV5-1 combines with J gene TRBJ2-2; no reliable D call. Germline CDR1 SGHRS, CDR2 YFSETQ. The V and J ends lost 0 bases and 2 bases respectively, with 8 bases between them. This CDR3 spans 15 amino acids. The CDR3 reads CASSLVTANTGELFF. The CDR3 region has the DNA TGCGCCAGCAGCTTGGTTACAGCAAACACCGGGGAGCTGTTTTTT.

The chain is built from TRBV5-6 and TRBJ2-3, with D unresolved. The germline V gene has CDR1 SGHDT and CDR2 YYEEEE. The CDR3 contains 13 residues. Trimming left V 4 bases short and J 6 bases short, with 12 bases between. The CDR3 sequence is CASSQTVPDTQYF. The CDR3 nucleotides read TGTGCCAGCAGCCAGACTGTCCCTGATACGCAGTATTTT.

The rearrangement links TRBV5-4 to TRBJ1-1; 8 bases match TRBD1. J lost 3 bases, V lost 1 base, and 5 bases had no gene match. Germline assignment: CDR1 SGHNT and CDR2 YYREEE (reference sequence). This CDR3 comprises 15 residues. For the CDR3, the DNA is TGTGCCAGCAGCTTGCGCAGGGGGCTTGACACTGAAGCTTTCTTT. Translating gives CASSLRRGLDTEAFF.